The TCR beta chain under discussion was sequenced for a study of blood T cell repertoires in COVID-19 (dated by TCRdb to the early 2020s). In the study overall: Samples covering the acute and convalescent phases of COVID-19 were provided by collaborators in the United States, Italy and Spain. The material from the prospective study consisted of cDNA or gDNA derived from T cells, B-cell-depleted T cells, or PBMCs. Subjects who had been exposed to COVID-19, were actively infected with it, or had recovered from it provided the deeply sampled blood TCRbeta repertoires that made up the dataset. The repertoires were made available in a free public database intended to serve as a resource for research on the immune response to SARS-CoV-2. Samples were obtained from the ongoing ImmuneRACE study (first 160 participants) and from 1,254 subjects provided by 6 global collaborators. A de-identified subject ID, COVID-19 status, age in years and sex were almost always included in the sample metadata. Where available, HLA class I and class II types were obtained from metadata supplied by the sample provider rather than from assay-based typing.

Findings and caveats that apply to the study as a whole: The amount of clinical and demographic metadata varied by source and participant and was provided uncurated.

Enrolling through a virtual design, the prospective study's participants ranged in age from roughly 18 to 95 years and lived across about two dozen United States geographic areas. In the prospective study, participants were assigned to cohorts based on the clinical history participants reported in a screening survey and a study questionnaire. Recovered participants in ImmuneRACE Cohort 3 were defined as having two consecutive negative NP/OP PCR tests, clearance from a healthcare professional, or resolution of symptoms. Each participant in the prospective study had whole blood, serum and a nasopharyngeal or oropharyngeal swab collected by mobile phlebotomists. Additional blood draws and questionnaires over an approximately 2-month period could optionally be provided by prospective study participants. Blood samples from the prospective study were shipped frozen or at room temperature prior to DNA extraction.

CDR1 and CDR2 (DFQATT, SNEGSKA) derive from the germline V gene (reference sequence). From the cysteine through the phenylalanine, the CDR3 covers 12 amino acids. Just the 36-base CDR3 DNA is kept, in frame starting at base 1. Trimming at the junction amounts to 3 bases on V and 7 bases on J, and the germline ends lie 10 bases apart. TCRbeta CDR3 regions were amplified from genomic DNA using the immunoSEQ Assay, a bias-controlled multiplex PCR. Processing in the source paper ran as follows. Within the assay, amplification of reference gene primers was used to estimate how many nucleated cells each sample contained. To quantify the absolute abundance of each unique TCRbeta CDR3 rearrangement, sequence reads were collapsed and filtered. For each sample, productive Simpson clonality was calculated as the square root of Simpson's diversity index over productive rearrangements. TCRdb took over this immuneACCESS table, retaining in-frame rearrangements with V and J assigned. Such tables are incomplete; in checked studies, under half of the missing clones stem from an unresolved V gene, and the remainder is unexplained. Clone size and V and J calls were adopted from that table, with D and trimming inferred from the DNA. The sample records around 290,000 clones, approximately 86% of which are singletons. The ten largest clones capture over 2.5% of the sample.

About this clone: This clone's antigen is unknown. No clone much larger than this one lies a single base away; base qualities are absent.

This sequence uses TRBV20-1 and TRBJ1-5; the D gene is unclear. The receptor was derived from a woman between 18 and 29 years old who had recovered from COVID-19. The sample comprised PBMCs or T cells enriched from blood (not recorded which). The bases read TGCAGTGCTAGTGGCCAGAACCAGCCCCAGCATTTT. Protein translation: CSASGQNQPQHF.